The 6 T cell receptor beta chains listed next were all sequenced from one sample in a study of T cell repertoires in cytomegalovirus infection. Using its own MiXCR run on the reads, TCRdb lists one record per CDR3 protein. The sample includes roughly 100,000 distinct CDR3 sequences, 16% of them seen just once. Sequencing input: PBMCs. These receptors were obtained from a human donor in good health (CMV status not recorded). Some clones in this sample may be carry-over from other donors' samples.

About this clonotype itself: A much larger clone differs from this one at a single base, so this may be a read error. The rearrangement joins TRBV12-3 or TRBV12-4 to TRBJ2-5; D perhaps matches TRBD2 (5 bases). This CDR3 is 13 amino acids long. The CDR3 region has the DNA TGTGCCAGCAGTTTACTAGCCCAAGGGACCCAGTACTTC. This encodes CASSLLAQGTQYF.

The chain combines TRBV28 with TRBJ1-1; the match to TRBD1 covers 8 bases. This CDR3 region has 12 residues. Germline assignment: CDR1 MDHEN and CDR2 SYDVKM. Trimming took 2 bases from V and 11 from J; bases not matched to a gene: 4. CDR3: CASSLTRGPAFF. As DNA, the CDR3 is TGTGCCAGCAGTTTAACCAGGGGGCCGGCTTTCTTT.

This clonotype came up many times. The rearrangement links TRBV2 to TRBJ1-1; 10 bases line up with TRBD1. CDR3 length: 15 residues. V shed 3 bases and J 4 bases; nucleotides not matched to a gene: 5. Germline CDR1 reads SNHLY; CDR2 reads FYNNEI. The CDR3 sequence: CASSEGQGSGTEAFF. The CDR3 DNA is TGTGCCAGCAGTGAGGGACAGGGGTCGGGCACTGAAGCTTTCTTT.

This clonotype was seen only a few times. The chain links TRBV5-6 to TRBJ2-1, with D perhaps matching TRBD2 (5 bases). V was shortened by 4 bases and J by 7 bases, with 18 bases between the two germline ends. This CDR3 is built from 15 residues. Germline V CDR1 and CDR2: SGHDT, YYEEEE. This CDR3 is CASSPITPRGNEQFF. The CDR3 nucleotides read TGTGCCAGCAGCCCAATTACACCCAGAGGGAATGAGCAGTTCTTC.

This clonotype was detected only a few times. V is TRBV29-1 and J is TRBJ2-1; D may be TRBD1 (5 bases). The ends were cut back, 7 bases at V and 10 bases at J, with 14 bases in the middle. The CDR3 totals 11 residues. Germline V gene lookup returns CDR1 SQVTM and CDR2 ANQGSEA. The CDR3 reads CSGSRVKEQFF. CDR3 bases: TGCAGCGGTTCCAGGGTTAAAGAGCAGTTCTTC.

This rearrangement joins TRBV29-1 to TRBJ2-5; D might be TRBD2 (5 bases). Germline V gene data show CDR1 as SQVTM and CDR2 as ANQGSEA. This CDR3 is 12 amino acids long. V lost 6 bases, J lost 2 bases, and 10 bases lay in between. The CDR3 spells CSVAPGQETQYF. CDR3 DNA sequence: TGCAGCGTCGCTCCGGGACAAGAGACCCAGTACTTC. Complete variable domain (other parts from reference TRBV29-1 and TRBJ2-5): SAVISQKPSRDICQRGTSLTIQCQVDSQVTMMFWYRQQPGQSLTLIATANQGSEATYESGFVIDKFPISRPNLTFSTLTVSNMSPEDSSIYLCSVAPGQETQYFGPGTRLLVL.